The TCR beta chain described here comes from a study of OX40 agonist ivuxolimab in advanced cancers. Profiling relied on immunoSEQ multiplex PCR, and the TCRdb table lists in-frame clones only, not all of them. The table has around 23,000 clones, under 85% seen once. This CDR3 spans 15 amino acids. Trimming left V 10 bases short and J 3 bases short, with 18 bases between. The germline CDR1 and CDR2 sequences are ENHRY and SYGVKD. The sequence was obtained from an adult with an advanced solid tumor such as melanoma, head and neck, liver or kidney cancer. The chain combines TRBV10-3 with TRBJ2-2; perhaps D is TRBD1 or TRBD2 (6 bases each). Sequences were derived from CD4+ or CD8+ T cells sorted from blood, sampled in a trial of the OX40 agonist ivuxolimab. CDR3 sequence reads: CATTRRDTHTGELFF. The CDR3 bases are TGTGCCACGACCCGGAGGGACACCCACACCGGGGAGCTGTTTTTT.